Listed below are T cell receptor beta chains from one sample, sequenced in a study of T cell responses to AZD1222 COVID-19 vaccine. The data were produced by immunoSEQ multiplex PCR, yet TCRdb's version contains in-frame clones alone and is incomplete. The data show some 180,000 clones, approximately 92% seen once. Material: peripheral blood, obtained on day 0 of AZD1222 vaccination. Receptors were obtained from an adult in good health. The CDR3 runs from the conserved cysteine through the conserved F or W. D genes are given only for firm matches. The listing skips clone size in some rows; elsewhere it reads once, few, many or a size class.

TRBJ1-3	.	TRBV18	TRBD1	CASGPTGGASGNTIYF	TGTGCCAGCGGACCAACAGGGGGCGCTTCTGGAAACACCATATATTTT
TRBJ2-1	once	TRBV10-3	.	CAISGGQTMNNEQFF	TGTGCCATCAGTGGCGGACAGACTATGAACAATGAGCAGTTCTTC
TRBJ1-4	.	TRBV4-1	TRBD1	CASSLKKRDRNEKLFF	TGCGCCAGCAGCCTGAAGAAGAGGGACAGAAATGAAAAACTGTTTTTT
TRBJ1-1	.	TRBV9	TRBD1	CASSEDGQGLDTEAFF	TGTGCCAGCAGCGAAGATGGACAGGGGTTGGACACTGAAGCTTTCTTT
TRBJ1-6	.	TRBV15	TRBD1	CATRPQGGSSPLHF	TGTGCCACCAGACCCCAGGGGGGGAGTTCACCCCTCCACTTT
TRBJ1-5	.	TRBV19	TRBD1	CASSLSGQKPQHF	TGTGCCAGTAGTCTCTCGGGACAGAAGCCCCAGCATTTT
TRBJ1-1	.	TRBV5-1	TRBD1	CASSMEAPGGNTEAFF	TGCGCCAGCAGCATGGAAGCTCCAGGGGGGAACACTGAAGCTTTCTTT
TRBJ1-5	.	TRBV21-1	.	CASTLQGGNQPQHF	TGTGCCAGCACGCTTCAGGGGGGCAATCAGCCCCAGCATTTT
TRBJ2-7	.	TRBV5-6	.	CASSQTGTYEQYF	TGTGCCAGCAGCCAGACAGGAACCTACGAGCAGTACTTC
TRBJ1-1	once	TRBV6-5	.	CASSYSSYVPYTEAFF	TGTGCCAGCAGTTACTCATCGTACGTCCCCTACACTGAAGCTTTCTTT
TRBJ1-6	.	TRBV28	.	CASSLRQYNSPLHF	TGTGCCAGCAGTTTACGGCAGTATAATTCACCCCTCCACTTT
TRBJ1-2	.	TRBV19	.	CASSPPNGANYGYTF	TGTGCCAGTAGTCCTCCCAACGGGGCCAACTATGGCTACACCTTC
TRBJ2-1	.	TRBV7-3	.	CASSLGGGGYNEQFF	TGTGCCAGCAGCTTAGGAGGGGGCGGTTACAATGAGCAGTTCTTC
TRBJ1-5	.	TRBV28	.	CASSWRGINQPQHF	TGTGCCAGCAGTTGGAGGGGCATCAATCAGCCCCAGCATTTT
TRBJ1-2	.	TRBV3-1/TRBV3-2	TRBD1	CASSQSQGAGYGYTF	TGTGCCAGCAGCCAATCGCAGGGGGCAGGATATGGCTACACCTTC
TRBJ1-2	.	TRBV18	TRBD1	CASSPPGQGANGYTF	TGTGCCAGCTCACCACCGGGACAGGGGGCGAATGGCTACACCTTC
TRBJ2-1	.	TRBV19	.	CASSQGSSYNEQFF	TGTGCCAGTAGTCAAGGATCATCTTACAATGAGCAGTTCTTC
TRBJ1-4	.	TRBV20-1	.	CSAGQEKLFF	TGCAGTGCGGGACAAGAAAAACTGTTTTTT
TRBJ1-1	few	TRBV4-3	.	CASSLGQLNTEAFF	TGCGCCAGCAGCCTCGGGCAGTTGAACACTGAAGCTTTCTTT
TRBJ1-1	.	TRBV7-9	.	CASSLLPTEAFF	TGTGCCAGCAGCTTACTACCCACTGAAGCTTTCTTT
TRBJ2-7	.	TRBV6-5	.	CASSRSSYEQYF	TGTGCCAGCAGTAGAAGCTCCTACGAGCAGTACTTC
TRBJ2-1	.	TRBV18	.	CASSPGSEQFF	TGTGCCAGCTCACCAGGGTCGGAGCAGTTCTTC
TRBJ1-1	.	TRBV3-1/TRBV3-2	.	CASSQERHTEAFF	TGTGCCAGCAGCCAAGAAAGGCACACTGAAGCTTTCTTT
TRBJ2-2	.	TRBV7-8	TRBD2	CASSHSGGGTGELFF	TGTGCCAGCAGCCACAGCGGGGGGGGCACCGGGGAGCTGTTTTTT
TRBJ2-1	.	TRBV12-3/TRBV12-4	.	CASTLGNEQFF	TGTGCCAGCACTCTCGGCAATGAGCAGTTCTTC
TRBJ1-3	.	TRBV4-1	.	CASSQEGNSGNTIYF	TGCGCCAGCAGCCAAGAAGGGAACTCTGGAAACACCATATATTTT
TRBJ2-2	.	TRBV12-3/TRBV12-4	.	CASSLDTGELFF	TGTGCCAGCAGCCTGGACACCGGGGAGCTGTTTTTT
TRBJ2-1	.	TRBV15	TRBD1	CATSRNRGDEQFF	TGTGCCACCAGCAGGAACAGGGGTGATGAGCAGTTCTTC
TRBJ1-5	.	TRBV30	.	CAWSFGTGGQPQHF	TGTGCCTGGAGTTTTGGGACGGGAGGGCAGCCCCAGCATTTT
TRBJ2-5	.	TRBV19	.	CASSLIFGSQETQYF	TGTGCCAGTAGCCTAATATTTGGATCTCAAGAGACCCAGTACTTC
TRBJ2-7	.	TRBV9	.	CASSGAFSATYEQYF	TGTGCCAGCAGCGGGGCATTCAGCGCAACCTACGAGCAGTACTTC
TRBJ1-2	.	TRBV2	.	CASSEGGALETNYGYTF	TGTGCCAGCAGTGAAGGGGGGGCTCTCGAAACTAACTATGGCTACACCTTC
TRBJ1-1	.	TRBV5-5	.	CASSSREDSMNTEAFF	TGTGCCAGCAGCTCCAGGGAGGATAGCATGAACACTGAAGCTTTCTTT
TRBJ1-1	.	TRBV6-2/TRBV6-3	.	CASSWTPLAEAFF	TGTGCCAGCAGCTGGACACCGTTGGCTGAAGCTTTCTTT
TRBJ2-7	.	TRBV6-1	TRBD1	CASSEMGRQGSPSSYEQYF	TGTGCCAGCAGTGAGATGGGGAGACAGGGCTCCCCAAGCTCCTACGAGCAGTACTTC
TRBJ2-5	.	TRBV5-1	.	CASSRPQKKDRQETQYF	TGCGCCAGCAGTCGGCCTCAGAAAAAAGACAGGCAAGAGACCCAGTACTTC
TRBJ1-1	.	TRBV9	.	CASSPRRDTEAFF	TGTGCCAGCAGCCCCCGGAGAGACACTGAAGCTTTCTTT
TRBJ2-1	.	TRBV10-3	TRBD2	CAISMAPGLAYNEQFF	TGTGCCATCAGTATGGCACCGGGACTAGCCTACAATGAGCAGTTCTTC
TRBJ2-1	.	TRBV3-1/TRBV3-2	.	CASSGGDEQFF	TGTGCCAGCAGCGGCGGGGATGAGCAGTTCTTC
TRBJ1-3	.	TRBV2	.	CASSERNTIYF	TGTGCCAGCAGTGAGCGAAACACCATATATTTT
TRBJ2-7	.	TRBV20-1	TRBD2	CSASQAGGANEQYF	TGCAGTGCTAGTCAAGCGGGAGGGGCCAACGAGCAGTACTTC
TRBJ2-1	.	TRBV7-2	.	CASSSGWGNEQFF	TGTGCCAGCAGCTCAGGGTGGGGGAATGAGCAGTTCTTC
TRBJ1-2	once	TRBV18	.	CASSPNYGYTF	TGTGCCAGCTCACCCAATTATGGCTACACCTTC
TRBJ1-3	.	TRBV4-2	.	CASSQDWGQFFGNTIYF	TGTGCCAGCAGCCAAGATTGGGGTCAGTTCTTTGGAAACACCATATATTTT